The clone carrying this TCR beta chain was picked up a small number of times. What it binds is unknown. The CDR3 covers 13 residues. V was shortened by 0 bases and J by 5 bases, with 7 bases between the two germline ends. Germline CDR1 is MNHEY and CDR2 is SVGAGI. These data come from a study of T cell repertoires in cytomegalovirus infection. On the study more broadly: Indications of both CMV infection and matching HLA type were provided by public TCR beta signatures.

Study-wide results and caveats: Identification of carriers of CMV plus the relevant HLA was performed using cumulative public TCR beta family frequency.

TCRdb redid the calling of the reads with MiXCR, one entry per CDR3 protein. Of 450,000 to 650,000 distinct CDR3 sequences in the sample, 26% are singletons; the top ten hold approximately 13%. The sequenced sample consisted of PBMCs. The TCR comes from a human donor in good health (CMV status not recorded). Some clones in this sample may be carry-over from other donors' samples. The chain uses TRBV6-5 and TRBJ2-5; D gene ambiguous. The CDR3 DNA reads as TGTGCCAGCAGTTACTCGGTCGGGGAGACCCAGTACTTC. Its protein is CASSYSVGETQYF.